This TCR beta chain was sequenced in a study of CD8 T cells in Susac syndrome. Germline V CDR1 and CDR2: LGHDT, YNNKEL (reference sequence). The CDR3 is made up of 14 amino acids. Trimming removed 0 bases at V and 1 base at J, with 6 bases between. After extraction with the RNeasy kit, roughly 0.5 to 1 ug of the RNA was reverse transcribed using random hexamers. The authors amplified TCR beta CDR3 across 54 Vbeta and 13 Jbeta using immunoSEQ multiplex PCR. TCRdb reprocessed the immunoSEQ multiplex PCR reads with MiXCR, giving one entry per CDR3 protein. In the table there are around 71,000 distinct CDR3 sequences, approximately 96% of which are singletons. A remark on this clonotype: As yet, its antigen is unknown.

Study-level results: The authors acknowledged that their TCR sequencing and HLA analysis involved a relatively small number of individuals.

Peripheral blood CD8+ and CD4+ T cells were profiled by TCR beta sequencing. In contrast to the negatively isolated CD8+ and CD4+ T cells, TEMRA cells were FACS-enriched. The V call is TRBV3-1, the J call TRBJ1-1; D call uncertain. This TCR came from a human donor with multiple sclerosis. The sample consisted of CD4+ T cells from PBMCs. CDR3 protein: CASSQEATNTEAFF. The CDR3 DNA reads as TGTGCCAGCAGCCAAGAAGCGACGAACACTGAAGCTTTCTTT.